The clone carrying this T cell receptor (beta chain) has only a few counts. The antigen remains unidentified. V gave up 6 bases and J gave up 6 bases; unmatched junction bases: 8. CDR3 size: 14 residues. Germline CDR1 reads SNHLY; CDR2 reads FYNNEI. The repertoire was sequenced with immunoSEQ multiplex PCR; TCRdb's copy has only in-frame clones and lacks some. The data contain roughly 20,000 clones, around 70% of them seen just once; the ten biggest clones take up about 28%. These data belong to a study of cytotoxic CD8 clonotypes in ibrutinib-treated CLL. Study details: Partial responses numbered approximately 24 and complete responses 2; after a median about six years, 14 stayed remitted and roughly twelve progressed. Study conclusions and caveats: At baseline, clonality was higher than in age-matched healthy donors and correlated with CD8+ counts. Sustained-remission and progressing patients had unequal sampling times.

The input for sequencing was PBMCs, taken before ibrutinib treatment. This clonotype was sampled from a human donor with chronic lymphocytic leukemia. The chain carries TRBV2 and TRBJ1-5; 7 positions agree with TRBD1. The CDR3 region has the DNA TGTGCCAGCAGAGCTTTGACAGGGATTCAGCCCCAGCATTTT. It is translated as CASRALTGIQPQHF.